The rows below give T cell receptor beta chains drawn from one sample of a study of blood T cells in healthy people across ages. TCRdb itself ran the 5' RACE reads through MiXCR, one entry per CDR3 protein. The data hold some 760,000 distinct CDR3 sequences, with around 25% observed a single time. The data also belong to a second study, concerning T cells of mothers and their children.

The sequenced material came from blood. These receptors all stem from a boy between 5 and 17 years old in good health. Both conserved end residues are part of each CDR3. The order of the fields is D gene, J gene, V gene, clone size, CDR3 DNA, CDR3 protein. A D gene is named only where the DNA matches it firmly. Expanded clones are given a class, and other clones once, few, many or no size at all.

>TRBD2|TRBJ2-7|TRBV12-3/TRBV12-4|few
TGTGCCAGCAGTTCAGCGGGAGTGGGCGAGCAGTACTTC
CASSSAGVGEQYF
>NA|TRBJ2-5|TRBV2|NA
TGTGCCAGCAGTCCCGGTGGTAGCGCACAAGAGACCCAGTACTTC
CASSPGGSAQETQYF
>NA|TRBJ2-2|TRBV6-5|NA
TGTGCCAGCAGTTACAAAACGGGGAACACCGGGGAGCTGTTTTTT
CASSYKTGNTGELFF
>NA|TRBJ2-7|TRBV10-2|NA
TGCGCCAGCAGTGAGTCGGGACACCTCTACGAGCAGTACTTC
CASSESGHLYEQYF
>TRBD2|TRBJ2-5|TRBV28|NA
TGTGCCAGCAGTTTTTTGGCTAGCGGGAGTGCGTACCAAGAGACCCAGTACTTC
CASSFLASGSAYQETQYF
>NA|TRBJ2-7|TRBV7-9|NA
TGTGCCAGCAGTAGTACGGGATCACCCTACGAGCAGTACTTC
CASSSTGSPYEQYF
>NA|TRBJ1-4|TRBV5-1|NA
TGCGCCAGCAGAATGTCAGGAAATAATGAAAAACTGTTTTTT
CASRMSGNNEKLFF
>NA|TRBJ2-7|TRBV21-1|few
TGTGCCAGCAGCGAGGGACAGTCACTCAGCTCCTACGAGCAGTACTTC
CASSEGQSLSSYEQYF
>NA|TRBJ2-5|TRBV6-5|NA
TGTGCCAGCAGTTACTCGTGGGGAGAGACCCAGTACTTC
CASSYSWGETQYF
>NA|TRBJ1-4|TRBV2|few
TGTGCCAGCAGTTCAGGGGACCCTAATGAAAAACTGTTTTTT
CASSSGDPNEKLFF
>NA|TRBJ1-6|TRBV6-5|NA
TGTGCCAGCAGTTCCCAACCGCGGTCCCCAAGTATCCCCCTCCACTTT
CASSSQPRSPSIPLHF
>NA|TRBJ2-3|TRBV29-1|many
TGCAGCGTTCTGGAGGACTCGACAGATACGCAGTATTTT
CSVLEDSTDTQYF
>NA|TRBJ2-5|TRBV20-1|NA
TGCAGTGCTAGAATCCCAGCTTCTCTTGGGGAGACCCAGTACTTC
CSARIPASLGETQYF
>TRBD1|TRBJ2-7|TRBV15|NA
TGTGCCACCAGCACACCGGGACAGACCTACGAGCAGTACTTC
CATSTPGQTYEQYF
>TRBD2|TRBJ2-3|TRBV15|few
TGTGCCACCAGCACCAATCTAGCGGGAGGGTTCACAGATACGCAGTATTTT
CATSTNLAGGFTDTQYF
>NA|TRBJ2-5|TRBV11-2|NA
TGTGCCAGCAGCTTACGGTACCAAGAGACCCAGTACTTC
CASSLRYQETQYF
>NA|TRBJ2-1|TRBV12-3/TRBV12-4|NA
TGTGCCAGCAGTCCTACAGGGTATCTCCTTAACAATGAGCAGTTCTTC
CASSPTGYLLNNEQFF
>NA|TRBJ2-4|TRBV2|NA
TGTGCCAGCCTCGAAGAGGAGAGCGGAAACATTCAGTACTTC
CASLEEESGNIQYF
>NA|TRBJ2-3|TRBV10-3|once
TGTGCCATCAGGGACCGGTCAGATACGCAGTATTTT
CAIRDRSDTQYF
>NA|TRBJ2-7|TRBV29-1|few
TGCAGCGCTTATACAGGGGGGGGCGAGCAGTACTTC
CSAYTGGGEQYF
>NA|TRBJ2-1|TRBV12-3/TRBV12-4|NA
TGTGCCAGCAGCCATGGACCATTAACCTCGGTAGAGCAGTTCTTC
CASSHGPLTSVEQFF
>TRBD1|TRBJ2-1|TRBV19|NA
TGTGCCAGTAGTATACAGGGACAGGGCCACAATGAGCAGTTCTTC
CASSIQGQGHNEQFF
>NA|TRBJ2-5|TRBV5-1|few
TGCGCCAGCACCGGGGGGACAGGTACAGAGACCCAGTACTTC
CASTGGTGTETQYF
>NA|TRBJ1-2|TRBV28|few
TGTGCCAGCAGGATTCAGGCGGGCTATGGCTACACCTTC
CASRIQAGYGYTF
>NA|TRBJ2-1|TRBV2|once
TGTGCCAGCAGTCCCCAGGGGATTTCCTACAATGAGCAGTTCTTC
CASSPQGISYNEQFF
>NA|TRBJ1-4|TRBV7-9|NA
TGTGCCAGCAGCTTAAACGGGATCAGTGAAAAACTGTTTTTT
CASSLNGISEKLFF
>NA|TRBJ2-7|TRBV6-1|NA
TGTGCCAGCAGTCCCGTGTCTATCGAGCAGTACTTC
CASSPVSIEQYF
>NA|TRBJ2-1|TRBV28|few
TGTGCCAGCAGTAGTATAAGGGTATGGAATGAGCAGTTCTTC
CASSSIRVWNEQFF
>TRBD1|TRBJ2-5|TRBV10-3|NA
TGTGCCATGGCGGGACAGGGGGCGCAGGAGCAGTACTTC
CAMAGQGAQEQYF
>NA|TRBJ1-2|TRBV5-6|NA
TGTGCCAGCAGCTCGGGGGGCGGGAGGAACTATGGCTACACCTTC
CASSSGGGRNYGYTF
>NA|TRBJ2-1|TRBV7-8|few
TGTGCCAGCAGCTACCCCCGGGCGGGAAGGTCCTACAATGAGCAGTTCTTC
CASSYPRAGRSYNEQFF
>TRBD1|TRBJ2-2|TRBV11-2|NA
TGTGCCAGCAGAAACCATCGGACAGGGAACACCGGGGAGCTGTTTTTT
CASRNHRTGNTGELFF
>TRBD2|TRBJ2-7|TRBV20-1|NA
TGCAGTGCTAGATCTCTAGCGGGGGCCTCCTACGAGCAGTACTTC
CSARSLAGASYEQYF
>NA|TRBJ2-5|TRBV9|NA
TGTGCCAGCAGCGCCTCCGGGACAACCGAGGAGACCCAGTACTTC
CASSASGTTEETQYF
>NA|TRBJ1-5|TRBV5-1|NA
TGCGCCGGCAGCTTGGACGGTTACAATCAGCCCCAGCATTTT
CAGSLDGYNQPQHF
>TRBD2|TRBJ2-1|TRBV9|few
TGTGCCAGCAGCCCGCGACTAGCGGGAGGAAGGGATGAGCAGTTCTTC
CASSPRLAGGRDEQFF
>NA|TRBJ1-3|TRBV7-9|NA
TGTGCCAGCAGCTTTAACCCTCTTTTGGACACCATATATTTT
CASSFNPLLDTIYF
>TRBD2|TRBJ2-7|TRBV7-2|NA
TGTGCCAGCAGCCTTCTCCGGGGAGGGTTGTACGAGCAGTACTTC
CASSLLRGGLYEQYF
>NA|TRBJ2-5|TRBV20-1|few
TGCAGTGCTAGAGAGCCCCAGCAAGAGACCCAGTACTTC
CSAREPQQETQYF
>NA|TRBJ2-1|TRBV20-1|NA
TGCAGTGCTCCGCGGGCCTGGGGGCACAATGAGCAGTTCTTC
CSAPRAWGHNEQFF
>TRBD1|TRBJ2-5|TRBV20-1|few
TGCAGTGCGTACACAGGGGGCGAAGAGACCCAGTACTTC
CSAYTGGEETQYF
>TRBD2|TRBJ2-5|TRBV10-3|NA
TGTGCCATCAGGCCCCGACTAGCCCCAGAGACCCAGTACTTC
CAIRPRLAPETQYF
>NA|TRBJ2-7|TRBV6-5|NA
TGTGCCAGCAGCGATTGGATTGGGACAGCGGGCGAGCAGTACTTC
CASSDWIGTAGEQYF
>NA|TRBJ2-1|TRBV2|NA
TGTGCCAGCAGTGAAGGCCCCCCGGGACCCTACAATGAGCAGTTCTTC
CASSEGPPGPYNEQFF
>NA|TRBJ1-1|TRBV20-1|NA
TGCAGTGCTAGAGATCCTGGCAACCGATGGGCTTTCTTT
CSARDPGNRWAFF
>NA|TRBJ2-5|TRBV20-1|NA
TGCAGTGCTAGAGACCCCCTGGCAGGGATGGAGACCCAGTACTTC
CSARDPLAGMETQYF